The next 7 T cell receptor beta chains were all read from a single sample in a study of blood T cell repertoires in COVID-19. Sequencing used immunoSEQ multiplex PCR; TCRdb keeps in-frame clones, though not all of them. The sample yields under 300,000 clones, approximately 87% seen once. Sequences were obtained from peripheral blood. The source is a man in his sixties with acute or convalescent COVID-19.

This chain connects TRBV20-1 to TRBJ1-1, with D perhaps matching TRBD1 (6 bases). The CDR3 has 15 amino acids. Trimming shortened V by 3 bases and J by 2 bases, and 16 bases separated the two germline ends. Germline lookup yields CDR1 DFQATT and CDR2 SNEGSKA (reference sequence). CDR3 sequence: CSASGRQATNTEAFF. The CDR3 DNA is TGCAGTGCTAGTGGGCGACAGGCAACCAACACTGAAGCTTTCTTT.

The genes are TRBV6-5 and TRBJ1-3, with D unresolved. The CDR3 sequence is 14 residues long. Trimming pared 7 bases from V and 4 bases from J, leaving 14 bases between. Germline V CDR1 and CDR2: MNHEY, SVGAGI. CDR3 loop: CASTAGEYGNTIYF. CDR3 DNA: TGTGCCAGCACCGCCGGGGAATACGGAAACACCATATATTTT.

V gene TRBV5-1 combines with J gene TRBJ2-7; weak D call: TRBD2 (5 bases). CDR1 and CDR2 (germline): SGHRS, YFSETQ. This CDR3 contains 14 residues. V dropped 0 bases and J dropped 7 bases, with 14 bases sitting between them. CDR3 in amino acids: CASSLDGPSGEQYF. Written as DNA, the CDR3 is TGCGCCAGCAGCTTGGACGGACCCTCGGGGGAGCAGTACTTC.

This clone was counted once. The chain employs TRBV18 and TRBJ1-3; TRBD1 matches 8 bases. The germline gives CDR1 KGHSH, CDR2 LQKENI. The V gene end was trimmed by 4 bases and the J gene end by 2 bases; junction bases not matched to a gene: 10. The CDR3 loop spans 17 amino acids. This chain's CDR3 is CASSQNGGTGPGNTIYF. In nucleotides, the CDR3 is TGTGCCAGCTCACAGAACGGGGGGACAGGACCTGGAAACACCATATATTTT.

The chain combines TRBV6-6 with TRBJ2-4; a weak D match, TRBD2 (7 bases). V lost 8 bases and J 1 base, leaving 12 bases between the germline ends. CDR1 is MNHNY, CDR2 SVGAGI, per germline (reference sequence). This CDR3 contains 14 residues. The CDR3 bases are TGTGCCAGCCTGGGGGGGGCGGCCAAAAACATTCAGTACTTC. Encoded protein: CASLGGAAKNIQYF.

The chain's CDR3 is CASSQDPRGSNEQFF. CDR3 DNA sequence: TGCGCCAGCAGCCAAGATCCAAGGGGTTCTAATGAGCAGTTCTTC. This chain links TRBV4-3 with TRBJ2-1, with D possibly being TRBD1 (5 bases). Germline V gives CDR1 LGHNA, CDR2 YSLEER. Trimming took 0 bases from V and 7 from J, leaving 13 bases between them. The CDR3 contains 15 residues.

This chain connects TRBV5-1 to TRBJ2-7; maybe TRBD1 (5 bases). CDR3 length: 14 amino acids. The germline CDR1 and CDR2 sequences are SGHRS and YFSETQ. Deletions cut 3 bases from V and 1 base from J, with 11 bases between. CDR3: CASSWGGGSYEQYF. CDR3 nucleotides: TGCGCCAGCAGCTGGGGCGGCGGATCCTACGAGCAGTACTTC.